Reported below is one T cell receptor (beta chain). This CDR3 spans 15 amino acids. The germline gives CDR1 SGHTA, CDR2 FQGNSA. V lost 3 bases, J lost 2 bases, and 2 bases stayed unmatched. Sequencing used immunoSEQ multiplex PCR; TCRdb keeps in-frame clones, though not all of them. Among more than 100,000 clones listed, roughly 93% were seen once. The data originate from a study of OX40 agonist ivuxolimab in advanced cancers. This receptor was taken from an adult with an advanced solid tumor such as melanoma, head and neck, liver or kidney cancer. The sequenced sample was CD4+ or CD8+ T cells sorted from blood, obtained in a trial of the OX40 agonist ivuxolimab. The genes are TRBV7-2 and TRBJ2-5, with 11 bases aligning to TRBD2. CDR3 residues: CASSLGLAEQETQYF. The CDR3 DNA follows: TGTGCCAGCAGCTTGGGACTAGCGGAACAAGAGACCCAGTACTTC.